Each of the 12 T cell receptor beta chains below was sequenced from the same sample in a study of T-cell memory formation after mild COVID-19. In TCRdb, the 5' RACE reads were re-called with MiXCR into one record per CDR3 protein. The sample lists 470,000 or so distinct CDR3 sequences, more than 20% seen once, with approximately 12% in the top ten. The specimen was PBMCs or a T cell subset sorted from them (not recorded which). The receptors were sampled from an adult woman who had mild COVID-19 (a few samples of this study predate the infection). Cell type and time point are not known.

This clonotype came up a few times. As DNA, the CDR3 is TGTGCCAGCAGCTTAGGAGGGTTAGGCAATCAGCCCCAGCATTTT. Translated: CASSLGGLGNQPQHF. The chain is built from TRBV5-6 and TRBJ1-5; D uncertain. Trimming cost V 2 bases and J 2 bases, with 11 bases left between them. This CDR3 spans 15 amino acids. Germline values: CDR1 SGHDT, CDR2 YYEEEE.

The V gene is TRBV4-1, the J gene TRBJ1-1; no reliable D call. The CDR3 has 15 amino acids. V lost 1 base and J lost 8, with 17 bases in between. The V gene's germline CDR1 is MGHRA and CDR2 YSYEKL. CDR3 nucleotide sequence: TGCGCCAGCAGCCAAGGGACCTCCAGACAATCGGAAGCTTTCTTT. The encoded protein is CASSQGTSRQSEAFF.

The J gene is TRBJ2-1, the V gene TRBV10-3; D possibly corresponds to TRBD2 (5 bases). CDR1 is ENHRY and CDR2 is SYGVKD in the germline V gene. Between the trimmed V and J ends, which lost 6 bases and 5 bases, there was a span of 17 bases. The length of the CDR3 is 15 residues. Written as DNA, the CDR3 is TGTGCCATCAGCCTGACTACGGACTCAGACAATGAGCAGTTCTTC. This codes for CAISLTTDSDNEQFF.

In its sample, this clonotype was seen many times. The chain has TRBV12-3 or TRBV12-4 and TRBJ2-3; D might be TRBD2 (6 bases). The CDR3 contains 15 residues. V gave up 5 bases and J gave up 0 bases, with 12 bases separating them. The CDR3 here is CASSRRRGSTDTQYF. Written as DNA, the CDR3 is TGTGCCAGCAGTCGACGGCGGGGCAGCACAGATACGCAGTATTTT.

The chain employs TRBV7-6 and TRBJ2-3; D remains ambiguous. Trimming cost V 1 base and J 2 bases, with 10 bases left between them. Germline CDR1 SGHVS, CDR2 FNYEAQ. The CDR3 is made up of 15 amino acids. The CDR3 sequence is CASSLGDWDTDTQYF. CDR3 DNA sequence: TGTGCCAGCAGCTTAGGAGACTGGGACACAGATACGCAGTATTTT.

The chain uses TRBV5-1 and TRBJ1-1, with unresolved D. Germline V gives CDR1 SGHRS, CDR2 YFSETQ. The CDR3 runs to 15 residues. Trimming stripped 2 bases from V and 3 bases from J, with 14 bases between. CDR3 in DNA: TGCGCCAGCAGCTTCCGACCGGGTGGGGACACTGAAGCTTTCTTT. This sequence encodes CASSFRPGGDTEAFF.

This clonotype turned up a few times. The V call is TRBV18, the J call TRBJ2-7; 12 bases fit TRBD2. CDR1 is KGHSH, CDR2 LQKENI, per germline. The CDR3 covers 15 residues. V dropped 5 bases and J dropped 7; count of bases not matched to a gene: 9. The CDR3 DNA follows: TGTGCCAGCTCAACCTCGGGACTAGCGGGTGATGAGCAGTACTTC. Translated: CASSTSGLAGDEQYF. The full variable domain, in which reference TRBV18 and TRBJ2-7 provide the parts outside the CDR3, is NAGVMQNPRHLVRRRGQEARLRCSPMKGHSHVYWYRQLPEEGLKFMVYLQKENIIDESGMPKERFSAEFPKEGPSILRIQQVVRGDSAAYFCASSTSGLAGDEQYFGPGTRLTVT.

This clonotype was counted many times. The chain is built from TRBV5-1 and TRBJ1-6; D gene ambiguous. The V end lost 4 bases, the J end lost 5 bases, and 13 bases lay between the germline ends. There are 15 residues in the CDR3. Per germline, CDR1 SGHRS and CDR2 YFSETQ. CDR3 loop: CASSRRTVDNSPLHF. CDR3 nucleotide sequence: TGCGCCAGCAGCCGTAGGACCGTCGATAATTCACCCCTCCACTTT.

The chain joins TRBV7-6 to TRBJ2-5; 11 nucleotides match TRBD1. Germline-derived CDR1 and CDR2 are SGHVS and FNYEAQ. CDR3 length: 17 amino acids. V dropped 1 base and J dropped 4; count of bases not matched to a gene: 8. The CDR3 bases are TGTGCCAGCAGCTTAGGATTTAGGACAGGGGGCTCAGAGACCCAGTACTTC. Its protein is CASSLGFRTGGSETQYF.

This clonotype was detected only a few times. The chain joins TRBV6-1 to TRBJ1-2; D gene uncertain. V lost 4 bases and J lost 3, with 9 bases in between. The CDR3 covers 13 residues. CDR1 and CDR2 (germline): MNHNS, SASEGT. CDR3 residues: CASSGGRYYGYTF. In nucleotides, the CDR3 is TGTGCCAGCAGTGGTGGGAGATACTATGGCTACACCTTC.

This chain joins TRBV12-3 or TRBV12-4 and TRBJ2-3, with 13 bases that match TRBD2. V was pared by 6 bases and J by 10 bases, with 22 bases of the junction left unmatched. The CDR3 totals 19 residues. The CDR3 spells CASSPKQRLGLAGNSAQYF. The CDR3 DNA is TGTGCCAGCAGCCCGAAACAACGACTGGGACTAGCGGGAAATTCGGCGCAGTATTTT.

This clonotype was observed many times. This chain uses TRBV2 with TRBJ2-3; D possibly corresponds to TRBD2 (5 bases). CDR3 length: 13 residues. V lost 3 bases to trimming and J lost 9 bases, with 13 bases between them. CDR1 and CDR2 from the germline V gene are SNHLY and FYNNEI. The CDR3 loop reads CASSDRRGDTQYF. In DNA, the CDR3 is TGTGCCAGCAGTGATCGCCGGGGAGACACGCAGTATTTT.